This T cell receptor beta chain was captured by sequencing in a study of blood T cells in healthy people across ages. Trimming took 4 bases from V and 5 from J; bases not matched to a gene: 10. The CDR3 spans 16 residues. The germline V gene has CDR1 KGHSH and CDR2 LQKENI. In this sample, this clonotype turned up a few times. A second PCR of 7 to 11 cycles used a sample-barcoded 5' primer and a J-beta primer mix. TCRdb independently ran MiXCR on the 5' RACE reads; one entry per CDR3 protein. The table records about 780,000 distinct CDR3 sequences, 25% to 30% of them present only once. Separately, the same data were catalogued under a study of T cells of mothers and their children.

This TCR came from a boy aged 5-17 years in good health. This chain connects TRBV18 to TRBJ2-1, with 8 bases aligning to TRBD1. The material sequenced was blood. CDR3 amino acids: CASSRPSTGAHNEQFF. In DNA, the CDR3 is TGTGCCAGCTCACGACCTTCGACAGGGGCGCACAATGAGCAGTTCTTC.